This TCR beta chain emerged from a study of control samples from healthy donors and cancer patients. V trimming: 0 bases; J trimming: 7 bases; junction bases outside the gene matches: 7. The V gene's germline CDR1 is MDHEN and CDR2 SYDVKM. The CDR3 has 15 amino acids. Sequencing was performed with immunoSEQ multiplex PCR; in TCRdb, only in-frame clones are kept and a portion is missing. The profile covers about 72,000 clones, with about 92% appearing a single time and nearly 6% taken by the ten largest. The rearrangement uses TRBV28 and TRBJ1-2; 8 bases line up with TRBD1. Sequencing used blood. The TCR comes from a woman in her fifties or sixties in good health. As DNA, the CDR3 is TGTGCCAGCAGTTTATGGGACAGGGAACTCTCTGGCTACACCTTC. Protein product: CASSLWDRELSGYTF.